This T cell receptor (beta chain) comes out of a study of CD8 T cells in Susac syndrome. The V end was cut by 7 bases, the J end by 8 bases, with 17 bases between. Germline assignment: CDR1 LNHDA and CDR2 SQIVND (reference sequence). The CDR3 totals 13 residues. With regard to this clonotype: Its antigen remains unidentified.

When the RNA was reverse transcribed, random hexamers were used with an input of about 0.5 to 1 ug. The authors amplified TCR beta CDR3 across 54 Vbeta and 13 Jbeta using immunoSEQ multiplex PCR. TCRdb ran MiXCR on the immunoSEQ multiplex PCR reads and lists one entry per CDR3 protein. The data contain 90,000 to 150,000 distinct CDR3 sequences, 90% to 95% of them seen just once; the ten biggest clones take up about 0.098%. Study results and limitations: The study conceded that its TCR sequencing and HLA analysis involved relatively few individuals.

In blood CD8+ and CD4+ T cells, TCR beta underwent sequencing. Negative magnetic isolation gave CD8+ and CD4+ cells; FACS enriched CD8+ TEMRA. Specimen: CD4+ T cells from PBMCs. The receptor was derived from a human donor in good health. The chain joins TRBV19 to TRBJ1-2, with D unclear. The chain's CDR3 is CASTIAASLGYTF. CDR3 in DNA: TGTGCCAGTACTATCGCAGCTTCCTTGGGCTACACCTTC.